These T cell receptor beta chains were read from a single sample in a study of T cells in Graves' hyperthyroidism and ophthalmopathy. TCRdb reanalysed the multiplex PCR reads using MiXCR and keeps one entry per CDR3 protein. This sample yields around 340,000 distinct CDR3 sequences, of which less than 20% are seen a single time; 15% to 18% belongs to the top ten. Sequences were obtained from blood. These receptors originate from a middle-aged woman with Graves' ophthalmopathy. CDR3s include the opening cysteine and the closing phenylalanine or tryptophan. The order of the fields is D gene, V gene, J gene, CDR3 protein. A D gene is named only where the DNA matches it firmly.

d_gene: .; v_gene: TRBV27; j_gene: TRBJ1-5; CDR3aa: CASSQDAGQPQHF
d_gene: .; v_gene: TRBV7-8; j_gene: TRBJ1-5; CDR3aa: CASSLGVLGNQPQHF
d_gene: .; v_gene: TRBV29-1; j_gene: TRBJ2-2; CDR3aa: CSVDERNTGELFF
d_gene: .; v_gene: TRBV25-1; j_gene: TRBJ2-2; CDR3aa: CASSEYFPSTVGELFF
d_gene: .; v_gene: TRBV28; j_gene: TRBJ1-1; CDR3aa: CASRTNSPGRWNTEAFF
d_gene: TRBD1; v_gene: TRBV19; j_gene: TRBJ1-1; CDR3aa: CASSILPGQGNTEAFF
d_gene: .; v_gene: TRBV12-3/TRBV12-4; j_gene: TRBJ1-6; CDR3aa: CASSLWVSSYNSPLHF
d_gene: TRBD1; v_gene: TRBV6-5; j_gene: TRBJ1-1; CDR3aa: CASSHGTGRTEAFF
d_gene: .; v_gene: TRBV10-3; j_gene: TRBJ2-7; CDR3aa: CAISDRGKLGGSSYEQYF
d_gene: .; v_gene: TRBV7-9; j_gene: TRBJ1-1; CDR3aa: CASTPPEGTEAFF
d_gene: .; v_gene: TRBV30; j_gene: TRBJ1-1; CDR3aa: CAWTGPRTFF
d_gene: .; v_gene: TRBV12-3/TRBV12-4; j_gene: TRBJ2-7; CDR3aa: CASSYRGRVNEQYF
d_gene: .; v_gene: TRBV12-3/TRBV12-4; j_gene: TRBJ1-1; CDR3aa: CASMPGGMNTEAFF
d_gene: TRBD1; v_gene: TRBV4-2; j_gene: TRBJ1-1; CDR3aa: CASSPGTGYLPTEAFF
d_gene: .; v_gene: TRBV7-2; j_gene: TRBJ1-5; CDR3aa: CASSLLRDQPQHF
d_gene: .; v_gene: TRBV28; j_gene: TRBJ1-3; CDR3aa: CASREVGNTIYF
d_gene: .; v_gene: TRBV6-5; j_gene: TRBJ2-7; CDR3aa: CASSYSSPDLYEQYF
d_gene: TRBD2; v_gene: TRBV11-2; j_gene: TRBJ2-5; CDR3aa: CASSQSRLAGVQETQYF
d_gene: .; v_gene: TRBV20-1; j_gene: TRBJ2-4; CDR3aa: CSAPDRWGVNIQYF
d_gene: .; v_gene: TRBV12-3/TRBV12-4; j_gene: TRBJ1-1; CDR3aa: CASSQKENTEASF
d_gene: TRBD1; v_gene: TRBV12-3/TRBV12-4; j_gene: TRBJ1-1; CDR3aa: CASKRAGGLTEAFF
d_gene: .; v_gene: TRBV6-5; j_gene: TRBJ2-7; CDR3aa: CASSHRLGQGANEQCF
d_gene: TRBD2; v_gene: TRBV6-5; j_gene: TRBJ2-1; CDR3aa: CASTPSGRAFEQFF
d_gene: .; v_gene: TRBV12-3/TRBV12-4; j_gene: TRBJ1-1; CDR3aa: CASSKPKGAEAFF
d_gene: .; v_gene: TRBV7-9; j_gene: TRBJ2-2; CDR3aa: CASSLPGMESGELFF
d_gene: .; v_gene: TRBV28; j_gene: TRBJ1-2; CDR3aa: CASSSGPMVSDGYTF
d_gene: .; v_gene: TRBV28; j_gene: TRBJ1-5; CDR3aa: CASSLTPHSNQPQHF
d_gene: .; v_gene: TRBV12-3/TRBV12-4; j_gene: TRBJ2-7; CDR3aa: CASSLRPGPSSYEQYF
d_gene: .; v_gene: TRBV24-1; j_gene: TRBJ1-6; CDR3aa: CATSDSARNSPLHF
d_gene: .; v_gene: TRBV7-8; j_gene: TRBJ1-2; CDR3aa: CASSEEPSLYTF
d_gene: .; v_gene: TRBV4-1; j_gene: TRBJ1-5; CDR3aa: CASSQGDQPQHF
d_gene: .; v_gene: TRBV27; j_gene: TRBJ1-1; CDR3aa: CASSPHMNTEAFF
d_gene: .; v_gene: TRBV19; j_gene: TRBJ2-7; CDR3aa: CASSRDTRSYEQYF
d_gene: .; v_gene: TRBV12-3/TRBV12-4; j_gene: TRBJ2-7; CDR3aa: CASSASSQGHYEQYF
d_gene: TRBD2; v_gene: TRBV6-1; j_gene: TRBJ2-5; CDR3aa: CASSERSSSSGRAYQETQYF
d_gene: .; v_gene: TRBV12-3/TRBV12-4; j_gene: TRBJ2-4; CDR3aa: CASKGNLDIQYF
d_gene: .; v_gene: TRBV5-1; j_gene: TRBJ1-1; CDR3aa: CASSPLVPNTEAFF
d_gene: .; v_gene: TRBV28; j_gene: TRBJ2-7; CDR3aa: CASSLPQGGEQYF
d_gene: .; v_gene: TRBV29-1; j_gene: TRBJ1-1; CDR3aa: CSVGEGGSTEAFF
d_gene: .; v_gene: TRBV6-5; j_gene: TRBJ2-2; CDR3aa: CASSYIQGGGELFF
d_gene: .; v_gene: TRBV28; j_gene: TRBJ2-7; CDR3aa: CASSKEYEQYF
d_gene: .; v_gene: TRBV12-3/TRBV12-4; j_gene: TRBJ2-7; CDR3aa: CASSLTSGGIEQYF
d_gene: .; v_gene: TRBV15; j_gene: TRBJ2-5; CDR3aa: CATSTTMGETQYF
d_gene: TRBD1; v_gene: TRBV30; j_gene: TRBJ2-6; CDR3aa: CAWTPGTAVLTF
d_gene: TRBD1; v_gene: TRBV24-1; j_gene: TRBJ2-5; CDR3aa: CATSSDRAETQYF
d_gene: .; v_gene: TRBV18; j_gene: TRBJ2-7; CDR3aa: CASSPTDSEQYF
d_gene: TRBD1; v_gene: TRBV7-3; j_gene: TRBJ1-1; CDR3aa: CASSLNTGVGTEAFF
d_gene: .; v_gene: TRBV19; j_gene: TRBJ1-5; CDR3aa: CASSPTGTVSNQPQHF
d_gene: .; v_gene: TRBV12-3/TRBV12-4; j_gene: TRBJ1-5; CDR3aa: CASSFRGEGGNQPQHF
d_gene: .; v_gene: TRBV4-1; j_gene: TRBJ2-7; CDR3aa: CASSQTGTNEQYF
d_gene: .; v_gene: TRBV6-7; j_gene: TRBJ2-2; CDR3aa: CASSYRARNTGELYF
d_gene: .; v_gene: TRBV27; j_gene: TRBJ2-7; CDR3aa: CASRPSAYYEQYF